A single sample is the source of the 18 T cell receptor beta chains below, sequenced in a study of shared clonotypes between healthy human individuals. The assay was immunoSEQ multiplex PCR, and TCRdb's table has in-frame clones only and misses some. This table holds 550,000 to 700,000 clones, about three quarters found once. Sequenced input: memory CD4+ T cells sorted from blood. This sample's subset: CD45RA-negative fraction. The source of these receptors is a woman younger than 45 in good health.

This rearrangement joins TRBV5-1 to TRBJ2-7; 9 nucleotides line up with TRBD2. Unmatched junction bases numbered 2, after V lost 1 base and J lost 0 bases. Germline V gene sequence: CDR1 SGHRS, CDR2 YFSETQ. The CDR3 runs 15 residues. The CDR3 region is CASSLRSGSSYEQYF. In DNA, the CDR3 is TGCGCCAGCAGCTTGCGTAGCGGGAGCTCCTACGAGCAGTACTTC. The complete variable domain, with remaining parts taken from reference TRBV5-1 and TRBJ2-7, reads KAGVTQTPRYLIKTRGQQVTLSCSPISGHRSVSWYQQTPGQGLQFLFEYFSETQRNKGNFPGRFSGRQFSNSRSEMNVSTLELGDSALYLCASSLRSGSSYEQYFGPGTRLTVT.

The chain couples TRBV25-1 to TRBJ2-3; 12 bases line up with TRBD2. Germline trimming cut 2 bases from V and 6 bases from J; bases unmatched to any gene: 9. The CDR3 is 17 residues long. CDR1 and CDR2 from the germline V gene are MGHDK and SYGVNS. The CDR3 DNA reads TGTGCCAGCAGTGAAAGAAGACTAGCGGGAGCGGCGGATACGCAGTATTTT. This translates into CASSERRLAGAADTQYF.

Concerning this clone: Relative to the germline gene, one junction end is altered; a read error may explain this. The rearrangement joins TRBV7-6 to TRBJ2-7; 12 bases align to TRBD2. The CDR3 runs to 14 residues. Germline CDR1 is SGHVS and CDR2 is FNYEAQ. In nucleotides, the CDR3 is TGTGCCAGCAGCCTAGCGGGAGGGATGTACGAGCAGTACTTC. The encoded protein is CASSLAGGMYEQYF.

The V call is TRBV18, the J call TRBJ2-1; 10 bases are a match to TRBD1. This CDR3 is 15 amino acids long. The ends lost 5 bases at V and 5 bases at J; junction bases unmatched: 6. Germline CDR1 reads KGHSH; CDR2 reads LQKENI. CDR3: CASSGRQGANNEQFF. The CDR3, as DNA: TGTGCCAGCTCAGGCCGACAGGGGGCTAACAATGAGCAGTTCTTC.

The rearrangement joins TRBV5-1 to TRBJ1-3; possibly TRBD1 for D (6 bases). Looked up from germline, CDR1 is SGHRS and CDR2 is YFSETQ. CDR3 length equals 16 residues. V dropped 0 bases and J dropped 0 bases, with 10 bases sitting between them. CDR3 DNA sequence: TGCGCCAGCAGCTTGGCGACAGGCCACTCTGGAAACACCATATATTTT. This gives the protein CASSLATGHSGNTIYF. The complete variable domain, with remaining parts taken from reference TRBV5-1 and TRBJ1-3, reads KAGVTQTPRYLIKTRGQQVTLSCSPISGHRSVSWYQQTPGQGLQFLFEYFSETQRNKGNFPGRFSGRQFSNSRSEMNVSTLELGDSALYLCASSLATGHSGNTIYFGEGSWLTVV.

The genes are TRBV2 and TRBJ1-4, with TRBD1 matching 8 bases. The germline V gene has CDR1 SNHLY and CDR2 FYNNEI. The CDR3 consists of 15 residues. V was pared by 5 bases and J by 3 bases, with 5 bases of the junction left unmatched. The CDR3 nucleotides read TGTGCCAGCAGTCCCCAGGGGGCATCTAATGAAAAACTGTTTTTT. Amino acids: CASSPQGASNEKLFF.

The genes are TRBV6-5 and TRBJ1-5; D is possibly TRBD1 (5 bases). Germline V CDR1 and CDR2: MNHEY, SVGAGI. Trimming stripped 5 bases from V and 9 bases from J, with 20 bases between. The CDR3 is 15 residues long. This CDR3 reads CASSTPGGKNLPQHF. The CDR3 nucleotides are TGTGCCAGCAGTACGCCCGGGGGGAAGAATTTGCCCCAGCATTTT.

This clone was picked up one time. This chain links TRBV28 with TRBJ2-7, with 8 bases lining up with TRBD2. Germline V gives CDR1 MDHEN, CDR2 SYDVKM. The CDR3 runs to 16 residues. J was trimmed by 5 bases and V by 6 bases; bases with no gene match: 15. The CDR3 nucleotides are TGTGCCAGCAGCTCCCCTACGAGCGGGAGTATCCACGAGCAGTACTTC. Protein sequence: CASSSPTSGSIHEQYF.

CDR3 nucleotides: TGTGCCAGTAGTATGAGAAGGCTAGCGGGATGGGCGGATACGCAGTATTTT. Residues: CASSMRRLAGWADTQYF. This chain links TRBV19 with TRBJ2-3; 9 positions match TRBD2. Germline V CDR1 and CDR2: LNHDA, SQIVND (reference sequence). The CDR3 is 17 residues long. V trimming: 3 bases; J trimming: 6 bases; junction bases outside the gene matches: 13.

This clone was found a few times. This rearrangement joins TRBV18 to TRBJ1-1; the match to TRBD1 covers 9 bases. The V and J ends lost 4 bases and 4 bases, in that order; junction bases with no gene match: 1. The germline gives CDR1 KGHSH, CDR2 LQKENI. The CDR3 spans 13 residues. The DNA of the CDR3 is TGTGCCAGCTCACAGACAGGGGGCACTGAAGCTTTCTTT. Its protein product is CASSQTGGTEAFF.

The chain employs TRBV9 and TRBJ2-7; TRBD2 aligns across 7 bases. The germline V gene encodes CDR1 SGDLS and CDR2 YYNGEE. V lost 0 bases and J lost 1; bases outside the gene matches: 4. There are 15 residues in the CDR3. The CDR3 bases are TGTGCCAGCAGCGTAGATAACGGGAGGTCCTACGAGCAGTACTTC. Encoded protein: CASSVDNGRSYEQYF.

The V and J genes are TRBV28 and TRBJ2-7; D gene uncertain. Germline CDR1 MDHEN, CDR2 SYDVKM. Deletions cut 2 bases from V and 7 bases from J, with 15 bases between. This CDR3 is 14 amino acids long. The CDR3 is CASSLPPGLREQYF. As DNA, the CDR3 is TGTGCCAGCAGTTTACCCCCGGGCCTTCGGGAGCAGTACTTC.

The chain uses TRBV7-8 and TRBJ2-7, with 8 bases lining up with TRBD1. The CDR3 runs to 13 residues. Germline V CDR1 and CDR2: SGHVS, FQNEAQ. J was trimmed by 7 bases and V by 6 bases; bases with no gene match: 8. For the CDR3, the DNA is TGTGCCAGCAGACTGACAGGGGATCGGGAGCAGTACTTC. Protein: CASRLTGDREQYF.

This clone occurred once. This chain links TRBV28 with TRBJ1-2; TRBD1 matches 7 bases. V trimming: 6 bases; J trimming: 0 bases; junction bases outside the gene matches: 4. This CDR3 region has 14 residues. Germline-derived CDR1 and CDR2 are MDHEN and SYDVKM. The CDR3 nucleotides are TGTGCCAGCAGGTCGACAGGGTCTAACTATGGCTACACCTTC. Its translation is CASRSTGSNYGYTF.

A remark on this clone: Other DNA sequences in the sample encode the same CDR3. J is TRBJ2-1 and V is TRBV5-1; tentative D call: TRBD2 (8 bases). Trimming stripped 4 bases from V and 4 bases from J, with 15 bases between. Per germline, CDR1 SGHRS and CDR2 YFSETQ. The length of the CDR3 is 15 residues. CDR3 nucleotides: TGCGCCAGCAGCCCGGGAGGGACAGAATACAATGAGCAGTTCTTC. It yields the protein CASSPGGTEYNEQFF.

V usage is TRBV7-9 and J usage is TRBJ1-1, with D hard to call. V dropped 5 bases and J dropped 3 bases, with 10 bases sitting between them. The CDR3 contains 13 residues. The germline V gene encodes CDR1 SEHNR and CDR2 FQNEAQ (reference sequence). This CDR3 is CASSLMGDTEAFF. The CDR3 nucleotides read TGTGCCAGCAGCCTAATGGGTGACACTGAAGCTTTCTTT.

The rearrangement joins TRBV19 to TRBJ2-6; unclear D gene. V lost 2 bases and J 0 bases, leaving 8 bases between the germline ends. CDR1 is LNHDA and CDR2 is SQIVND in the germline V gene (reference sequence). The CDR3 extends over 16 amino acids. This chain's CDR3 is CASSILWSSGANVLTF. The CDR3 DNA follows: TGTGCCAGTAGTATACTCTGGAGCTCTGGGGCCAACGTCCTGACTTTC.

The gene calls are TRBV18 and TRBJ2-5; 9 nucleotides match TRBD1. The CDR3 extends over 17 amino acids. J was trimmed by 4 bases and V by 0 bases; bases with no gene match: 9. Germline-derived CDR1 and CDR2 are KGHSH and LQKENI. CDR3 sequence reads: CASSPPSSDRGLETQYF. The CDR3 DNA sequence: TGTGCCAGCTCACCACCTTCTTCGGACAGGGGTTTAGAGACCCAGTACTTC.